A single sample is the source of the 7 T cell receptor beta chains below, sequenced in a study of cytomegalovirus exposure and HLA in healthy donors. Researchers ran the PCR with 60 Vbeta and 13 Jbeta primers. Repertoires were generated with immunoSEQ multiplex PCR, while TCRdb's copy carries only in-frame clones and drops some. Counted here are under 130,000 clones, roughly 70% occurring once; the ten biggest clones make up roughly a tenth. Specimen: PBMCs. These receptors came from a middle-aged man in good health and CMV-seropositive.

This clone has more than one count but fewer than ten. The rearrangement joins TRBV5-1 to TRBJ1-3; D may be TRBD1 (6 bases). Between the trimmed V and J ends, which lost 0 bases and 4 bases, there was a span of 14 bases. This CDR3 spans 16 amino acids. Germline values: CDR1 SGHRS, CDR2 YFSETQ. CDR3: CASSLGSQGTGNTIYF. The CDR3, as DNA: TGCGCCAGCAGCTTGGGGTCCCAGGGGACGGGAAACACCATATATTTT.

The CDR3 coding sequence is TGTGCCAGCAGCGGAAGCGGGCGGGGGTATAGCACAGATACGCAGTATTTT. Translating it yields CASSGSGRGYSTDTQYF. The chain is built from TRBV7-2 and TRBJ2-3; 7 bases are a match to TRBD2. Germline V gene sequence: CDR1 SGHTA, CDR2 FQGNSA. V was pared by 5 bases and J by 0 bases, with 11 bases of the junction left unmatched. The CDR3 totals 17 residues.

The CDR3 nucleotides read TGTGCCAGCTCACCACATGAGTCAGATACGCAGTATTTT. This sequence encodes CASSPHESDTQYF. This chain joins TRBV18 and TRBJ2-3; D gene ambiguous. Per germline, CDR1 KGHSH and CDR2 LQKENI. The CDR3 is 13 residues long. Trimming shortened V by 1 base and J by 4 bases, and 6 bases separated the two germline ends.

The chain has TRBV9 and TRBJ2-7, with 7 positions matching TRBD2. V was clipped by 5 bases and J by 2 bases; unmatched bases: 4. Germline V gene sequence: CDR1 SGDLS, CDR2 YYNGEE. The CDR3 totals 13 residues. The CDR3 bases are TGTGCCAGCAGTTCGGGAGGTCCCTACGAGCAGTACTTC. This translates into CASSSGGPYEQYF.

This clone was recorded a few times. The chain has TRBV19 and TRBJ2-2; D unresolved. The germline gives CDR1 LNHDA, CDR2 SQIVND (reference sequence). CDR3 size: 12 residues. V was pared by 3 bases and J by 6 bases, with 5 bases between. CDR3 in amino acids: CASSIPAGELFF. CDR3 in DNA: TGTGCCAGTAGTATCCCCGCCGGGGAGCTGTTTTTT.

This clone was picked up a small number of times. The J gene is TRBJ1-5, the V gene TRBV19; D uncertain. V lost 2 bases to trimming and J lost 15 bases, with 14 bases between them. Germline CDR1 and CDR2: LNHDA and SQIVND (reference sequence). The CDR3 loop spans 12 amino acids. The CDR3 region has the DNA TGTGCCAGTAGTATAAATTCCGCTCCGAGGCATTTT. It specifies CASSINSAPRHF.

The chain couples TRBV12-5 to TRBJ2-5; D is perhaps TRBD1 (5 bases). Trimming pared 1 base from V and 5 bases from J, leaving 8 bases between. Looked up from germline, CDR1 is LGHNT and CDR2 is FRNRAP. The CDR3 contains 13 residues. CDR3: CASGLAGLETQYF. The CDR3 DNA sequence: TGTGCTAGTGGTTTGGCAGGGCTGGAGACCCAGTACTTC.